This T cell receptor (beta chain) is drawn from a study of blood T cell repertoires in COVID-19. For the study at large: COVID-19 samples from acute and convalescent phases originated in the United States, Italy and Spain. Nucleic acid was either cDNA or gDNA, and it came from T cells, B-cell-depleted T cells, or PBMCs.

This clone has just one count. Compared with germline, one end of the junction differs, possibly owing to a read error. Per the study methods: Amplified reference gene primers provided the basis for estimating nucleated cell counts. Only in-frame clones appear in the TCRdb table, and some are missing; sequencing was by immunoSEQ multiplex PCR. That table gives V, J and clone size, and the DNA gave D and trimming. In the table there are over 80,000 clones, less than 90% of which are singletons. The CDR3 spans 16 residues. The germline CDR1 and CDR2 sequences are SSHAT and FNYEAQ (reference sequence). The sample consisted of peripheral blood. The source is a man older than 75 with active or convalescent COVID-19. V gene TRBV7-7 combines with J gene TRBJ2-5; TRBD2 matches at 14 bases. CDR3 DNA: TGTGCTAGCAGCAGAGGACTAGCGGGGGGACAAGAGACCCAGTACTTC. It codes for CASSRGLAGGQETQYF.